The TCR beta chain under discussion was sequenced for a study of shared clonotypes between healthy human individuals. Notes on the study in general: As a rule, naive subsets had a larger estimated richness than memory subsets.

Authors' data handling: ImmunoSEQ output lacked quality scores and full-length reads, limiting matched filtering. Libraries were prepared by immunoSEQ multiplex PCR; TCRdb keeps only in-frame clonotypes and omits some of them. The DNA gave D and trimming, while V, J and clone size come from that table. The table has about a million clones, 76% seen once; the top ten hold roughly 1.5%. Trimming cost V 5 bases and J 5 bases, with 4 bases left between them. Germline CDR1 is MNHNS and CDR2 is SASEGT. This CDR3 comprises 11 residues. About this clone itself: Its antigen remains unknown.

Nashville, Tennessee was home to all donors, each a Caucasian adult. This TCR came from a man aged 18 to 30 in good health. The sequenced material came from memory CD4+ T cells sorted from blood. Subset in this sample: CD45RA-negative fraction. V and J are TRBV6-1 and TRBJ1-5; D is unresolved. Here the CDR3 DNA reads TGTGCCAGCAGTACCCATCAGCCCCAGCATTTT. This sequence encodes CASSTHQPQHF.